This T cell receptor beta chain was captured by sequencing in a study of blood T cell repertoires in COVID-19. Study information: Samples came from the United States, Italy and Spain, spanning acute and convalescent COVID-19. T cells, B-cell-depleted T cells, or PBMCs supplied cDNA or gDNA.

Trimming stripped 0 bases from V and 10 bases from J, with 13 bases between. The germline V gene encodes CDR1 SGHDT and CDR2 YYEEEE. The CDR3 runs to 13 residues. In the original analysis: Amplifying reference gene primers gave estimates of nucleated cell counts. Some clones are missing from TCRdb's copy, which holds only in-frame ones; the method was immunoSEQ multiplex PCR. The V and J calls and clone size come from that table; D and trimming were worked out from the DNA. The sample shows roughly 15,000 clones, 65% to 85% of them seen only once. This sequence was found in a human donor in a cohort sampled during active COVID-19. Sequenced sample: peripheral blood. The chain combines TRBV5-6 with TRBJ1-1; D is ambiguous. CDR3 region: CASSLVAGGRAFF. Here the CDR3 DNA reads TGTGCCAGCAGCTTGGTGGCCGGAGGGCGAGCTTTCTTT.